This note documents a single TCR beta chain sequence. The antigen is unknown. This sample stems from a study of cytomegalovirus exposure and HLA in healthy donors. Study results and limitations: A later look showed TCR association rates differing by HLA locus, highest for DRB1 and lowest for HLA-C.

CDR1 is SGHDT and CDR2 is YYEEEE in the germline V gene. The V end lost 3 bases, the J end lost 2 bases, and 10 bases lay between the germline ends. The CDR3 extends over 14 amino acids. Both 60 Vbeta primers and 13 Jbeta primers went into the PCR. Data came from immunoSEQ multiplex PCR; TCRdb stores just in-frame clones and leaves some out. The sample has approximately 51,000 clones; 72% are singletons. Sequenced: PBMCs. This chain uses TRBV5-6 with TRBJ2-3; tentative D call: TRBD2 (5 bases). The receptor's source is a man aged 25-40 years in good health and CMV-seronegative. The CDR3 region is CASSWGVDTDTQYF. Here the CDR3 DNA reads TGTGCCAGCAGCTGGGGAGTGGACACAGATACGCAGTATTTT.